The 32 T cell receptor beta chains presented below share a single source sample, sequenced in a study of breast tumors, draining lymph nodes, adjacent tissues. Axillary draining lymph nodes of breast cancer patients supplied the node samples. One entry per CDR3 protein results from TCRdb running MiXCR on the multiplex PCR reads. The sample lists some 170,000 distinct CDR3 sequences, around a third occurring once. Sequencing input: axillary lymph node tissue. These receptors were collected from a female donor with breast cancer. Some clones in this sample may be carry-over from other donors' samples.

J is TRBJ1-5 and V is TRBV28; maybe TRBD1 (5 bases). Germline loops: CDR1 MDHEN, CDR2 SYDVKM. Trimming cost V 6 bases and J 2 bases, with 14 bases left between them. The CDR3 totals 15 residues. The DNA of the CDR3 is TGTGCCAGCAGAGCAGGGCAATGGGGCAATCAGCCCCAGCATTTT. Translated, it gives CASRAGQWGNQPQHF.

This clonotype showed up many times. The chain has TRBV3-1 and TRBJ1-2; tentative D call: TRBD1 (5 bases). The V gene's germline CDR1 is LGHDT and CDR2 YNNKEL (reference sequence). The CDR3 has 13 amino acids. Trimming took off 5 bases at V and 6 bases at J, with 13 bases between the two ends. DNA for the CDR3: TGTGCCAGCAGCGGGACCTTAGGCGATGGCTACACCTTC. Its translation is CASSGTLGDGYTF.

In its sample, this clonotype was seen many times. The V gene is TRBV7-9, the J gene TRBJ2-1, with 15 bases aligning to TRBD2. The CDR3 length is 19 residues. CDR1 SEHNR and CDR2 FQNEAQ come from the germline V gene (reference sequence). V lost 5 bases and J lost 2; bases outside the gene matches: 10. CDR3 DNA: TGTGCCAGCAGCCAAGGGACTAGCGGGGGGCGCCAAACCTACAATGAGCAGTTCTTC. Amino acids: CASSQGTSGGRQTYNEQFF.

This rearrangement joins TRBV7-3 to TRBJ1-3, with TRBD1 as a possible D gene (5 bases). Trimming shortened V by 4 bases and J by 1 base, and 11 bases separated the two germline ends. Per germline, CDR1 SGHTA and CDR2 FQGTGA. The CDR3 consists of 15 residues. The CDR3 coding sequence is TGTGCCAGCAGCTCCGGCGGGGGGTCTGGAAACACCATATATTTT. It is translated as CASSSGGGSGNTIYF.

This chain connects TRBV30 to TRBJ2-7; TRBD1 might be the D (6 bases). The V and J ends lost 7 bases and 0 bases respectively, with 31 bases between them. This CDR3 contains 19 residues. The germline gives CDR1 GTSNPN, CDR2 SVGIG (reference sequence). The CDR3 reads CASKNLEQGQTDHSYEQYF. The CDR3 coding sequence is TGTGCCTCCAAAAACCTAGAACAGGGACAAACCGACCACTCCTACGAGCAGTACTTC.

This clonotype has a single count. This likely comes from a read error, as the CDR3 has no conserved phenylalanine or tryptophan at its end. This chain uses TRBV7-9 with TRBJ2-1; D remains unclear. The CDR3 is 14 residues long. The V and J ends lost 7 bases and 10 bases respectively, with 20 bases between them. Germline assignment: CDR1 SEHNR and CDR2 FQNEAQ (reference sequence). CDR3 protein: CASTPPMRKEEQFL. The DNA for the CDR3 is TGTGCCAGCACGCCCCCCATGCGCAAGGAAGAGCAGTTCCTC.

The chain combines TRBV3-1 with TRBJ1-1, with unresolved D. From germline, CDR1 is LGHDT and CDR2 YNNKEL (reference sequence). V was cut by 3 bases and J by 7 bases, with 9 bases left in between. The CDR3 is 12 residues long. CDR3 residues: CASSQVRNEAFF. The CDR3 region has the DNA TGTGCCAGCAGCCAGGTCAGAAATGAAGCTTTCTTT.

This clonotype has at least ten counts. The chain couples TRBV7-9 to TRBJ2-2; 9 bases match TRBD1. Germline CDR1 reads SEHNR; CDR2 reads FQNEAQ (reference sequence). J gave up 7 bases and V 3 bases, and 9 bases lay outside the gene matches. The CDR3 extends over 16 amino acids. This chain's CDR3 is CASSFTGGKGNGELFF. The CDR3 bases are TGTGCCAGCAGCTTCACAGGGGGCAAAGGCAACGGGGAGCTGTTTTTT.

This clonotype has ten or more counts. The rearrangement links TRBV24-1 to TRBJ1-4, with D possibly TRBD1 on 5 matching bases. Germline CDR1 reads KGHDR; CDR2 reads SFDVKD. The V gene lost 4 bases and the J gene lost 6 bases, with 8 bases spanning the gap. This CDR3 has 13 amino acids. The chain's CDR3 is CATSEGGDEKLFF. CDR3 DNA: TGTGCCACCAGTGAGGGGGGGGATGAAAAACTGTTTTTT.

This clonotype was detected many times. For the CDR3, the DNA is TGTGCCAGCAGCACTGCGGGATACTATGGCTACACCTTC. Translation gives CASSTAGYYGYTF. This rearrangement joins TRBV9 to TRBJ1-2, with D uncertain. Trimming took 4 bases from V and 3 from J, leaving 10 bases between them. This CDR3 has 13 residues. The germline V gene encodes CDR1 SGDLS and CDR2 YYNGEE.

The rearrangement uses TRBV10-3 and TRBJ2-2; 7 nucleotides agree with TRBD1. V shed 6 bases, J shed 6 bases, and the junction held 7 bases outside the gene matches. Germline V lookup: CDR1 ENHRY, CDR2 SYGVKD. CDR3 length: 14 residues. The DNA for the CDR3 is TGTGCCATCAGCCAGACAGGGAAAGCCGGGGAGCTGTTTTTT. It encodes CAISQTGKAGELFF.

This clonotype was detected ten times or more. This chain joins TRBV28 and TRBJ1-2; the D is unclear. Trimming stripped 10 bases from V and 7 bases from J, with 16 bases between. Germline V gene sequence: CDR1 MDHEN, CDR2 SYDVKM. The CDR3 contains 12 residues. The CDR3 reads CANTRGWLGYTF. CDR3 in DNA: TGTGCCAACACGAGAGGGTGGCTTGGCTACACCTTC.

The sample holds many counts of this clonotype. The rearrangement links TRBV6-6 to TRBJ2-5; 10 bases match TRBD1. Germline CDR1 is MNHNY and CDR2 is SVGAGI (reference sequence). The CDR3 length is 14 residues. V was pared by 10 bases and J by 2 bases, with 7 bases of the junction left unmatched. CDR3: CAIRGQGGQETQYF. The CDR3 bases are TGTGCCATCCGAGGACAGGGGGGACAAGAGACCCAGTACTTC.

J is TRBJ1-3 and V is TRBV7-9; D perhaps matches TRBD1 (5 bases). This CDR3 has 16 amino acids. The germline V gene has CDR1 SEHNR and CDR2 FQNEAQ (reference sequence). V lost 10 bases and J 4 bases, leaving 23 bases between the germline ends. CDR3 DNA sequence: TGTGCCACGGGAAGAGATGGGGGGGAAACCGGAAACACCATATATTTT. Translation: CATGRDGGETGNTIYF.

This clonotype has a count of ten or more. J is TRBJ1-2 and V is TRBV13, with D perhaps matching TRBD1 (6 bases). Germline V CDR1 and CDR2: PRHDT, FYEKMQ (reference sequence). CDR3 length: 14 amino acids. Trimming removed 5 bases from V and 4 bases from J, with 14 bases in between. CDR3 residues: CASSPRLTGYGYTF. The CDR3 DNA sequence: TGTGCCAGCAGCCCGAGATTGACAGGCTATGGCTACACCTTC.

Comment on this clonotype: One end of the junction varies from germline; a read error may be responsible. The V and J genes are TRBV6-2 or TRBV6-3 and TRBJ2-7, with 11 bases that match TRBD2. CDR1 and CDR2 (germline): MNHEY, SVGEGT. CDR3 length: 16 amino acids. Here the CDR3 reads CASSHSRASGRNEQYF. CDR3 in DNA: TGTGCCAGCAGTCACTCGCGCGCTAGCGGGAGGAACGAGCAGTACTTC.

This clonotype was recorded at least ten times. The rearrangement joins TRBV27 to TRBJ2-5; D remains ambiguous. Trimming cost V 3 bases and J 5 bases, with 10 bases left between them. The CDR3 totals 13 residues. Germline-derived CDR1 and CDR2 are MNHEY and SMNVEV (reference sequence). In nucleotides, the CDR3 is TGTGCCAGCAGTTTGAGGATGTGGGAGACCCAGTACTTC. Translating it yields CASSLRMWETQYF.

This clonotype was seen only a few times. The chain joins TRBV6-2 or TRBV6-3 to TRBJ2-7; 8 nucleotides agree with TRBD2. The germline gives CDR1 MNHEY, CDR2 SVGEGT. V was clipped by 5 bases and J by 3 bases; unmatched bases: 9. The CDR3 has 15 amino acids. The CDR3 DNA reads TGTGCCAGCAGTCCACCGGGACTAGTTTACTACGAGCAGTACTTC. Protein sequence: CASSPPGLVYYEQYF.

This clonotype was seen many times. The V gene is TRBV10-3, the J gene TRBJ1-2; D unresolved. V gave up 0 bases and J gave up 9 bases, with 14 bases separating them. Germline V gene data show CDR1 as ENHRY and CDR2 as SYGVKD. The CDR3 has 14 amino acids. The DNA for the CDR3 is TGTGCCATCAGTGAGTCGGGCCAGTTCGGTAGCTACACCTTC. It encodes CAISESGQFGSYTF.

This clonotype appeared many times. The chain is built from TRBV2 and TRBJ2-7; D possibly corresponds to TRBD2 (7 bases). Deletions cut 7 bases from V and 7 bases from J, with 14 bases between. The length of the CDR3 is 12 residues. Germline V gene sequence: CDR1 SNHLY, CDR2 FYNNEI. The CDR3 loop is CASNGGAKEQYF. For the CDR3, the DNA is TGTGCCAGCAATGGGGGGGCGAAAGAGCAGTACTTC.

This clonotype has a single count. This may come from a read error, since a much larger clone is one base off. Given the absence of the conserved phenylalanine or tryptophan at the CDR3 end, a read error is likely. The gene calls are TRBV6-5 and TRBJ2-7, with TRBD1 matching over 7 bases. The CDR3 has 14 amino acids. Germline CDR1 MNHEY, CDR2 SVGAGI. The V gene end was trimmed by 0 bases and the J gene end by 5 bases; junction bases not matched to a gene: 4. This CDR3 is CASSYSTQGHEQYL. CDR3 sequence (DNA): TGTGCCAGCAGTTACTCGACACAGGGGCACGAGCAGTACCTC.

This clonotype has at least ten counts. The gene calls are TRBV12-3 or TRBV12-4 and TRBJ2-3; D call uncertain. This CDR3 has 15 amino acids. The V gene lost 6 bases and the J gene lost 5 bases, with 18 bases spanning the gap. CDR3 in DNA: TGTGCCAGCAGCCAAACTCGGACCCCCGGAGATACGCAGTATTTT. Its protein is CASSQTRTPGDTQYF.

This clonotype came up many times. V gene TRBV7-6 combines with J gene TRBJ2-1; 9 bases line up with TRBD1. The CDR3 consists of 16 residues. Germline loops: CDR1 SGHVS, CDR2 FNYEAQ. Trimming at V came to 3 bases and at J to 6 bases, leaving 9 bases not matched to a gene. As DNA, the CDR3 is TGTGCCAGCAGCTTTCCAGGGAGGGGACAGGGCAATGAGCAGTTCTTC. This sequence encodes CASSFPGRGQGNEQFF.

The J gene is TRBJ1-5, the V gene TRBV5-4; the match to TRBD1 covers 7 bases. Per germline, CDR1 SGHNT and CDR2 YYREEE (reference sequence). The CDR3 has 13 residues. V lost 7 bases to trimming and J lost 4 bases; unmatched junction nucleotides: 5. The CDR3 protein is CASGRDSNQPQHF. CDR3 in DNA: TGTGCCAGCGGCCGGGACAGTAATCAGCCCCAGCATTTT.

Remarks on this clonotype: In this CDR3 the conserved last residue, phenylalanine or tryptophan, is missing, so a read error is likely. The chain is built from TRBV20-1 and TRBJ2-1; D remains unclear. This CDR3 contains 10 residues. V lost 6 bases, J lost 2 bases, and 2 bases lay in between. Per germline, CDR1 DFQATT and CDR2 SNEGSKA (reference sequence). CDR3 DNA: TGCAGTGCCCCCTACAATGAGCAGTTCTCC. Its protein product is CSAPYNEQFS.

This clonotype was seen ten or more times. CDR3 amino acids: CASSYSPKEGGRTDTQYF. The CDR3 DNA reads as TGTGCCAGCAGTTACTCCCCTAAGGAGGGTGGTCGAACAGATACGCAGTATTTT. The chain has TRBV6-2 or TRBV6-3 and TRBJ2-3; TRBD2 is a possible D gene (6 bases). The germline V and J ends were trimmed by 0 bases and 3 bases, with 19 bases remaining between them. CDR1 is MNHEY and CDR2 is SVGEGT in the germline V gene. CDR3 length: 18 residues.

This clonotype was observed many times. The chain is built from TRBV6-2 or TRBV6-3 and TRBJ1-2; D uncertain. Trimming left V 5 bases short and J 1 base short, with 11 bases between. Germline CDR1 is MNHEY and CDR2 is SVGEGT. This CDR3 is 14 amino acids long. CDR3 loop: CASSEGRINYGYTF. CDR3 bases: TGTGCCAGCAGTGAAGGACGGATTAACTATGGCTACACCTTC.

This clonotype was recorded at least ten times. The chain joins TRBV20-1 to TRBJ1-2, with D possibly matching TRBD1 (5 bases). The CDR3 contains 16 residues. V lost 3 bases to trimming and J lost 2 bases, with 19 bases between them. The germline CDR1 and CDR2 sequences are DFQATT and SNEGSKA (reference sequence). The chain's CDR3 is CSARASGRDSNYGYTF. CDR3 DNA: TGCAGTGCTAGGGCCTCGGGCCGGGACTCAAACTATGGCTACACCTTC.

A single count supports this clonotype. This rearrangement joins TRBV20-1 to TRBJ1-6, with D possibly TRBD1 on 5 matching bases. The germline gives CDR1 DFQATT, CDR2 SNEGSKA (reference sequence). This CDR3 is built from 13 residues. The CDR3 DNA sequence: TGCAGCTCTGAGGGACCTCCGGATTCACCCCTCCACTTT. This gives the protein CSSEGPPDSPLHF.

This clonotype was seen a handful of times. This may come from a read error, since a much larger clone is one base off. J is TRBJ2-7 and V is TRBV5-4; no definite D call. Trimming took off 4 bases at V and 6 bases at J, with 11 bases between the two ends. From germline, CDR1 is SGHNT and CDR2 YYREEE (reference sequence). This CDR3 is built from 12 residues. The CDR3 DNA sequence: TGTGCCAGCAGCACGGGCCCTACCGAGCAGTACTTC. Residues: CASSTGPTEQYF. The variable domain in full, with the rest retrieved from reference TRBV5-4 and TRBJ2-7, is ETGVTQSPTHLIKTRGQQVTLRCSSQSGHNTVSWYQQALGQGPQFIFQYYREEENGRGNFPPRFSGLQFPNYSSELNVNALELDDSALYLCASSTGPTEQYFGPGTRLTVT.

The chain has TRBV15 and TRBJ1-6, with D unresolved. The CDR3 is made up of 14 amino acids. V was trimmed by 8 bases and J by 13 bases, leaving 21 bases between them. Germline values: CDR1 LNHNV, CDR2 YYDKDF (reference sequence). The CDR3 nucleotides read TGTGCCACCTCGAAAGACCGCTATAATTTCCCCCTCCACTTT. It specifies CATSKDRYNFPLHF.

The chain combines TRBV12-3 or TRBV12-4 with TRBJ1-4; TRBD1 aligns across 7 bases. This CDR3 comprises 13 residues. J was trimmed by 3 bases and V by 8 bases; bases with no gene match: 3. The CDR3 loop reads CASSGGANEKLFF. CDR3 nucleotide sequence: TGTGCCAGCTCAGGGGGGGCTAATGAAAAACTGTTTTTT.